The entry below describes one TCR beta chain. Its specificity is unknown. The sample originates from a study of blood T cells in healthy people across ages. Alongside a J-beta primer mix, a sample-barcoded 5' primer served in a second PCR lasting about 6 to 11 cycles. TCRdb independently ran MiXCR on the 5' RACE reads; one entry per CDR3 protein. The sample shows approximately 2,000,000 distinct CDR3 sequences, 30% to 40% of them seen only once. Study-level results: There were more naive CD4+ cells and higher diversity in long-lived donors than in aged donors.

Germline CDR1 reads SGDLS; CDR2 reads YYNGEE. V lost 1 base, J lost 0 bases, and 3 bases stayed unmatched. The CDR3 runs to 15 residues. J is TRBJ1-2 and V is TRBV9; 7 nucleotides line up with TRBD1. Sequenced: blood. The receptor was isolated from a human donor in good health. CDR3 sequence: CASSVRGTANYGYTF. In DNA, the CDR3 is TGTGCCAGCAGCGTACGAGGGACAGCTAACTATGGCTACACCTTC.